This T cell receptor beta chain was recorded in a study of cytomegalovirus exposure and HLA in healthy donors. Study-wide points: By HLA locus, TCR association rates varied in a later analysis, with DRB1 showing the most and HLA-C the fewest. TCR beta V- and J-gene trimming was later associated with a missense DCLRE1C variant.

As to this clone: The antigen is undetermined.

This PCR relied on a set of 60 Vbeta primers and 13 Jbeta primers. Profiling relied on immunoSEQ multiplex PCR, and the TCRdb table lists in-frame clones only, not all of them. The sample records approximately 110,000 clones, about 81% being singletons. Sequenced sample: PBMCs. The source is a woman aged 25 to 45 in good health and CMV-seronegative.

The DNA of the CDR3 is TGTGCCATCAGTGACCCTAGCGGGAGAGGCGAGCAGTACTTC. Protein sequence: CAISDPSGRGEQYF. V gene TRBV10-3 combines with J gene TRBJ2-7; the match to TRBD2 covers 10 bases. The junction had 5 bases not matched to a gene; V was cut back by 3 bases and J by 6 bases. This CDR3 is 14 amino acids long. Looked up from germline, CDR1 is ENHRY and CDR2 is SYGVKD.